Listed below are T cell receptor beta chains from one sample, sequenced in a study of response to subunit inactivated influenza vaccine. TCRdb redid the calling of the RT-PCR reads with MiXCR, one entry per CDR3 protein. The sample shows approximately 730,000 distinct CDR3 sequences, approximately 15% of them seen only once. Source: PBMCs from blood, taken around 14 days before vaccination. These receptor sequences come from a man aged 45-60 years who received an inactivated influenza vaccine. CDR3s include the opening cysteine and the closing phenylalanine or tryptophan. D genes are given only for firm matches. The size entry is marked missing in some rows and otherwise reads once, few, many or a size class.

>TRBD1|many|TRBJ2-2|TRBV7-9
TGTGCCAGCAGCTTACCATATGGGACAGGGCCCACCGGGGAGCTGTTTTTT
CASSLPYGTGPTGELFF
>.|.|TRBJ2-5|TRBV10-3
TGTGCCATCAGCCCGGGACTTTATGTGGGGGAGACCCAGTACTTC
CAISPGLYVGETQYF
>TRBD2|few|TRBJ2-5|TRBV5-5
TGTGCCAGCAGCTTGAGGACTAGCGGGGAGACCCAGTACTTC
CASSLRTSGETQYF
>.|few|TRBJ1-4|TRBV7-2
TGTGCCAGCAGCTCCACCGGCGGACATGGAAAACTGTTTTTT
CASSSTGGHGKLFF
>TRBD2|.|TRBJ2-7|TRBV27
TGTGCCAGCAGTTTATCGCGGCGGGGGGGTCTCGAGCAGTACTTC
CASSLSRRGGLEQYF
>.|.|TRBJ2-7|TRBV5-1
TGCGCCAGCAGCTTGGTCACAGGGAGCTCCTACGAGCAGTACTTC
CASSLVTGSSYEQYF
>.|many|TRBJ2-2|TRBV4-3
TGCGCCAGCAGCCAAGTCGGGCAGAGTTTGACCGGGGAGCTGTTTTTT
CASSQVGQSLTGELFF
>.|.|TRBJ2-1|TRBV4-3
TGCGCCAGCAGCCAGGCCCCAAAGGGGGTATCCTACAATGAGCAGTTCTTC
CASSQAPKGVSYNEQFF
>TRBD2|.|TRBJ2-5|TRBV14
TGTGCCAGCAGGGAGACTAGCGGGCTGCAAGAGACCCAGTACTTC
CASRETSGLQETQYF
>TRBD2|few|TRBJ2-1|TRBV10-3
TGTGCCACGGGAGGAGGGGCCCGAACGGTTAAGAATGAGCAGTTCTTC
CATGGGARTVKNEQFF
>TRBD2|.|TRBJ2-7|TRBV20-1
TGCAGTGCTAGAGATACTCTCCTCCTAGCGGGGGCCCAATCCGGGCAGTACTTC
CSARDTLLLAGAQSGQYF
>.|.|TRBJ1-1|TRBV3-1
TGTGCCAGCAGCCAAGATAGGGGTGGGAACACTGAAGCTTTCTTT
CASSQDRGGNTEAFF
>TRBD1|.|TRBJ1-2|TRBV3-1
TGTGCCAGCAGCCACGGGACAGGGGGCGATGGCTACACCTTC
CASSHGTGGDGYTF
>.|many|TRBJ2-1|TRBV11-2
TGTGCCAGCAGCTTAGGGACAGTCTCCTACAATGAGCAGTTCTTC
CASSLGTVSYNEQFF
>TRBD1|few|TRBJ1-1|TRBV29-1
TGCAGCGTTGTAGGGACAGCCATGAACACTGAAGCTTTCTTT
CSVVGTAMNTEAFF
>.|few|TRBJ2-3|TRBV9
TGTGCCAGCAGCACGGCTAGCACAGATACGCAGTATTTT
CASSTASTDTQYF
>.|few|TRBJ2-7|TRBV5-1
TGCGCCAGCCGTCCCGAGGGGTGGACCTACGAGCAGTACTTC
CASRPEGWTYEQYF
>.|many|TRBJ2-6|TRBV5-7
TGTGCCAGCAGCCCGGTCGGGTTTAGGGATTCGTCTGGGGCCAACGTCCTGACTTTC
CASSPVGFRDSSGANVLTF
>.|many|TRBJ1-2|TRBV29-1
TGCACCTCCCGATCCTCCTCTGGCTACACCTTC
CTSRSSSGYTF
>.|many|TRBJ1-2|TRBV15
TGTGCCACCAGCAGAGAACAGTTATATGGCTACACCTTC
CATSREQLYGYTF
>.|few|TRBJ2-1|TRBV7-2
TGTGCCAGCAGCGTCCAACTGGGACTGGGTTACAATGAGCAGTTCTTC
CASSVQLGLGYNEQFF
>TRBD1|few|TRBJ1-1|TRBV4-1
TGCGCCAGCAGCCATTCGACAGGGACCGAAGCTTTCTTT
CASSHSTGTEAFF
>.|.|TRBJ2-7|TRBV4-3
TGCGCCAGCAGCCAAGTTCGACAGGCCGTAAGGGAGCAGTACTTC
CASSQVRQAVREQYF
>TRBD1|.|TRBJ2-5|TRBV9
TGTGCCAGCAGCCTAGGGGGACAGGGGGGAGAGACCCAGTACTTC
CASSLGGQGGETQYF
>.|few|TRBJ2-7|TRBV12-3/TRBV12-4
TGTGCCAGCAGTTTATCCCCCGTTCGTAGTCACGAGCAGTACTTC
CASSLSPVRSHEQYF
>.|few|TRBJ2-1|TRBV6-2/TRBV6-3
TGTGCCAGCAGTTACTGGATTAATGAGCAGTTCTTC
CASSYWINEQFF
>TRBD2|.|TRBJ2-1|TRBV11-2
TGTGCCAGCAGCGATTTAGCGGGGGGGCTCGGTGAGCAGTTCTTC
CASSDLAGGLGEQFF
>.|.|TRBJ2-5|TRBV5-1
TGCGCCAGCAGCCCTGGAGGCGGGACGGAGACCCAGTACTTC
CASSPGGGTETQYF
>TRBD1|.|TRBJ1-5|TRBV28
TGTGCCAGCAGGAGGACAGGGGGAAACAATCAGCCCCAGCATTTT
CASRRTGGNNQPQHF
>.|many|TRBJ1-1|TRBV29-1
TGCAGCGTCTGGGTGAGGGCGGAAGCTTTCTTT
CSVWVRAEAFF
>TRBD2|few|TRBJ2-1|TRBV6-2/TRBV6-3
TGTGCCAGCAGTTATTTTCGACTAGCGGGAGGAAATTACAATGAGCAGTTCTTC
CASSYFRLAGGNYNEQFF
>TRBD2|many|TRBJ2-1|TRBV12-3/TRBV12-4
TGTGCCAGCCGACCTAGCGGAAGTATCTCCTACAATGAGCAGTTCTTC
CASRPSGSISYNEQFF
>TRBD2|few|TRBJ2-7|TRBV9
TGTGCCAGCAGCTCCCGGGGAGGGTTTGCCTACGAGCAGTACTTC
CASSSRGGFAYEQYF
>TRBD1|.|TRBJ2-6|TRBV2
TGTGCCAGCAGTGAAGCGTTACAGGGGGCTATCGCTGGGGCCAACGTCCTGACTTTC
CASSEALQGAIAGANVLTF
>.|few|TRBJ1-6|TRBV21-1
TGTGCCAGCAGCAAAGTTGGGAGAAGCTCCTATAATTCACCCCTCCACTTT
CASSKVGRSSYNSPLHF
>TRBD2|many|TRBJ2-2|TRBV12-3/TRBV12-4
TGTGCCAGCACCTTGGGGACTAGCGACTCCGGGGAGCTGTTTTTT
CASTLGTSDSGELFF
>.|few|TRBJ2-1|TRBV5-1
TGCGCCAGCAAAGGGACCATCTCCTACAATGAGCAGTTCTTC
CASKGTISYNEQFF
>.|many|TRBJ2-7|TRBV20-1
TGCAGTGCTAGAGATCCAGGGGCCTACGAGCAGTACTTC
CSARDPGAYEQYF
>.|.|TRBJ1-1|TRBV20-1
TGCAGTACAACGACCGGATCTGCCACTGAAGCTTTCTTT
CSTTTGSATEAFF
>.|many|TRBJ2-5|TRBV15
TGTGCCACCAGCAGGGGGAAAGAGACCCAGTACTTC
CATSRGKETQYF
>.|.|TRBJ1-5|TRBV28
TGTGCCAGCAGTCAGAGGGGGGTTGGCAATCAGCCCCAGCATTTT
CASSQRGVGNQPQHF
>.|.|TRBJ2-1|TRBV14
TGTGCCAGCAGACCGGCGGGAGCAGGGGATGAGCAGTTCTTC
CASRPAGAGDEQFF
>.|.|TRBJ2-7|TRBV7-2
TGTGCCAGCAGCTTACTACAGGGTGGTTTCTACGAGCAGTACTTC
CASSLLQGGFYEQYF
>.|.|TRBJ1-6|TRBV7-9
TGTGCCAGCAGCTTTGGAGGAGGAGATTCACCCCTCCACTTT
CASSFGGGDSPLHF
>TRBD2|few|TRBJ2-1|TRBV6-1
TGTGCCAGCAGTGAACAACTAGCGAATTTTAATGAGCAGTTCTTC
CASSEQLANFNEQFF
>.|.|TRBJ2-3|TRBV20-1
TGCAGTGCCGGGGGCTCAGTTGACGTTGATACGCAGTATTTT
CSAGGSVDVDTQYF
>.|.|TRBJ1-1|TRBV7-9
TGTGCCAGCAGCTTAGCGACCGGGGGTAACACTGAAGCTTTCTTT
CASSLATGGNTEAFF
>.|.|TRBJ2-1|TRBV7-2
TGTGCCAGCAGCTTATCCGGCCTGGCCTCCTACAATGAGCAGTTCTTC
CASSLSGLASYNEQFF
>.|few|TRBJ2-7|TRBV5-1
TGCGCCAGCAGCTTGGGGCCGGCGTCCGAGTACGAGCAGTACTTC
CASSLGPASEYEQYF
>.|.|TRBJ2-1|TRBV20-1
TGCAGTGCTAGAGTCCCTGGGACCGATGAGCAGTTCTTC
CSARVPGTDEQFF
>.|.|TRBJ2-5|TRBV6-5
TGTGCCAGCAGTTATTCTGTGCCCGAAGAGACCCAGTACTTC
CASSYSVPEETQYF
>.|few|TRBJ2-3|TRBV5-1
TGCGCCAGCAGCGGCCAGTCAAGCACAGATACGCAGTATTTT
CASSGQSSTDTQYF
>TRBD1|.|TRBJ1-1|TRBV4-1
TGCGCCAGCAGCCAAGGTCCCCGGGACAGAGAAGCTTTCTTT
CASSQGPRDREAFF